This TCR beta chain stems from a study of beta chain features in type 1 diabetes. Points on this clone: Antigen: not known.

V lost 0 bases, J lost 7 bases, and 10 bases lay in between. The CDR3 consists of 14 residues. CDR1 and CDR2 from the germline V gene are SGHRS and YFSETQ. Study-level findings and limits: Shortening that was moderate but significant affected the TCRB CDR3s of Type 1 diabetes patients in all four CD4+ subsets. Insertion counts at VDJ junctions were lower in type 1 diabetes patients, who also showed more deletions there.

CD4+ naive, central memory, regulatory and stem cell-like memory subsets were isolated by sorting on CD45RO/CCR7/CD25/CD127/CD95/CD27. What was sequenced were expressed TCRB transcripts, since all of the isolated RNA had been reverse transcribed. An average of around 3.9 million reads was obtained for naive, central memory and regulatory T cell samples. Clones were sequenced by immunoSEQ multiplex PCR, and TCRdb holds only the in-frame ones, with some missing. The sample yields 500,000 to 800,000 clones, about an eighth seen once. This sequence originates from a man aged 25 to 45 with type 1 diabetes. Sequencing was carried out using naive CD4+ T cells from blood. The V gene is TRBV5-1, the J gene TRBJ2-2; tentatively, D is TRBD1 (5 bases). CDR3 loop: CASSLEGVDGELFF. DNA for the CDR3: TGCGCCAGCAGCTTGGAAGGGGTGGACGGGGAGCTGTTTTTT.